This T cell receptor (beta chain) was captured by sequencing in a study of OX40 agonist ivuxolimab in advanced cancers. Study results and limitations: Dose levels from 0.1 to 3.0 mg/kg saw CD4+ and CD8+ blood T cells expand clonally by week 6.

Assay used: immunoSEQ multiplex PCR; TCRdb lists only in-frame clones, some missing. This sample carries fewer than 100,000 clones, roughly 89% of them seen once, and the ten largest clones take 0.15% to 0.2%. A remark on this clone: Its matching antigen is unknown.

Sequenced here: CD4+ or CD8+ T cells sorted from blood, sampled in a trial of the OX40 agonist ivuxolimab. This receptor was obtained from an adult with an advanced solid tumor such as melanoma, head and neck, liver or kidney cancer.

The CDR3: CASSQGTVVSDTQYF. In DNA form, the CDR3 reads TGCGCCAGCAGCCAAGGAACAGTGGTCTCAGATACGCAGTATTTT. The chain carries TRBV4-1 and TRBJ2-3, with unresolved D. V shed 1 base and J shed 4 bases, with 12 bases lying between them. The CDR3 has 15 residues. Germline V gene data show CDR1 as MGHRA and CDR2 as YSYEKL.